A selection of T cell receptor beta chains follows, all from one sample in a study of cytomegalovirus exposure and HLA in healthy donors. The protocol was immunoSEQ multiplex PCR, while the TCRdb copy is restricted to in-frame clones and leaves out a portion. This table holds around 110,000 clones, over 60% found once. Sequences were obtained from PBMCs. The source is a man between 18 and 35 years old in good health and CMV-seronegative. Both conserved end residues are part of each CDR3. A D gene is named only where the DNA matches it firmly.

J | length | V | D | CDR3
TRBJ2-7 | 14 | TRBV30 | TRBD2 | CAWSNGTSGYEQYF
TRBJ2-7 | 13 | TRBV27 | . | CASSATDSYEQYF
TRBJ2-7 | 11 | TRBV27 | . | CASVGSGEQYF
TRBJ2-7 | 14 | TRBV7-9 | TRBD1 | CASTPETGLSEQYF
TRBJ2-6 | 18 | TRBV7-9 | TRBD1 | CASSPRDRGSSGANVLTF
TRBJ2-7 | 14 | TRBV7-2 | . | CASSLSLSSYEQYF
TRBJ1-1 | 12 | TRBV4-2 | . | CASSQRGTEAFF
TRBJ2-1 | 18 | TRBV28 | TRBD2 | CASREPLHWTSGRNEQFF
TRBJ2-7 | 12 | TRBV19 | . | CASSPDRSEQYF
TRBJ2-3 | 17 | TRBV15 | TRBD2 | CATSRDPGTSGSDTQYF
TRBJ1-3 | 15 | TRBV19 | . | CASSIQAYSGNTIYF
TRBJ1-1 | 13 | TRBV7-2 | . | CASSLVRDTEAFF
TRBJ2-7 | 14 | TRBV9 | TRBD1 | CASSTSGTGNEQYF
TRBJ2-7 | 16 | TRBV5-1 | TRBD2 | CASSLTPAGLTYEQYF
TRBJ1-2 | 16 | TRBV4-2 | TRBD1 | CASSQGGLDRAGGYTF
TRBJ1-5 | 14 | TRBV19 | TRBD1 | CATTGTGVIQPQHF
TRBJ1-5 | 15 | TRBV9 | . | CASSVDGGNNQPQHF
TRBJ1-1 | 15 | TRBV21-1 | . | CASSKRRRVRTEAFF
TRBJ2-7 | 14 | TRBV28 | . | CASSLQGLAYEQYF
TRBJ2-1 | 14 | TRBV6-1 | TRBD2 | CASSEQTSGGAEFF
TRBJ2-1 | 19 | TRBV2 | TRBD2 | CASSEWGLAGALKGDEQFF
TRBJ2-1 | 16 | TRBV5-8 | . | CASSRPPPGTDNEQFF
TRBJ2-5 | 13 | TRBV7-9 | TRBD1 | CASRSGTGETQYF
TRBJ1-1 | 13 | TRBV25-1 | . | CASTGYMNTEAFF
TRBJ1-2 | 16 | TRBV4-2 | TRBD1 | CASSQDDRGRLGGYPF
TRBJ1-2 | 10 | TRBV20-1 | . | CSDNGYGYTF
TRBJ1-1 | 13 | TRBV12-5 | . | CASGIRGNTEAFF
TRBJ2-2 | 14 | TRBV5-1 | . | CASRETVNTGELFF
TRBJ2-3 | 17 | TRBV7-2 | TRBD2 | CASSFPTSGRVGATQYF
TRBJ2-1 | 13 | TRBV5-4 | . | CASSSTSYNEQFF
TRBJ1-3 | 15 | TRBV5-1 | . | CASSLDPGSGNTIYF
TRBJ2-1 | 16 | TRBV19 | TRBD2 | CASSILGGSVYNEQFF
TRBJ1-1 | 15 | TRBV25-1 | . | CASSELGGRAAEAFF
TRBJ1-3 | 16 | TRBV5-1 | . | CASSLTSQGPGNTIYF
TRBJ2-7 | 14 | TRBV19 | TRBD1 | CASSITGGMYEQYF
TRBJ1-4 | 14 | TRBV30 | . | CAWNRPWGGEKLFF
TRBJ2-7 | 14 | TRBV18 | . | CASSPRAVSYEQYF
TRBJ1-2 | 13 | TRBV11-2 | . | CASSLVRGQGYTF
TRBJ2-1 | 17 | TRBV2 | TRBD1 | CASSEIVGTGLGNEQFF
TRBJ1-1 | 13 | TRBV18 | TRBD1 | CASSQDRGTEAFF
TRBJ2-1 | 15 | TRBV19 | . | CASSIMGGGQNEQFF
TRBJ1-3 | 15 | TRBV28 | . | CASSFRAGDRNTIYF
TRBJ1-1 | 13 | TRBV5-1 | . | CASSLDQNTEAFF
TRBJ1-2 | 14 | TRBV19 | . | CASSTPERVRGYTF
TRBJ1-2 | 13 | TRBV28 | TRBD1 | CASSAGTGNGYTF
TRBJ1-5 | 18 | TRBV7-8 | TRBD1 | CASSFKGGKTGGGQPQHF
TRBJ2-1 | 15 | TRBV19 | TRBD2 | CASSKTSGGASEQFF
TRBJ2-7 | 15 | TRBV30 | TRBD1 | CAWSPSRTGTYEQYF
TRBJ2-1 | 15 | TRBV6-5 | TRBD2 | CASSYLAGGPGEQFF
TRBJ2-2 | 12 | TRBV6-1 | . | CATPGATGELFF
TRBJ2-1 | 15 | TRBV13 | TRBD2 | CASRASGSSYNEQFF
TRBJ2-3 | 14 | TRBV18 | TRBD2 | CASSESGSKDTQYF
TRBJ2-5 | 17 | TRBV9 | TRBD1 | CASSPRTGLGGQETQYF